The 19 T cell receptor beta chains presented below share a single source sample, sequenced in a study of shared clonotypes between healthy human individuals. Generated by immunoSEQ multiplex PCR, the TCRdb table keeps only in-frame clones and is missing some. The sample contains around 2,000,000 clones, roughly 94% of which appear only once. Terminally differentiated effector memory CD45RA+ cells were excluded from the naive CD8 cells, which were CD45RO-negative and positively selected for CCR7. Sequencing was done on a sample of naive CD8+ T cells sorted from blood. These TCRs come from a young man in good health.

This clone was recorded only once. The rearrangement joins TRBV27 to TRBJ2-7; D is perhaps TRBD2 (5 bases). The CDR3 spans 15 residues. The germline CDR1 and CDR2 sequences are MNHEY and SMNVEV (reference sequence). Trimming removed 2 bases from V and 0 bases from J, with 11 bases in between. CDR3 protein: CASSLLSAGSYEQYF. In nucleotides, the CDR3 is TGTGCCAGCAGTTTACTGAGCGCGGGCTCCTACGAGCAGTACTTC.

The chain employs TRBV6-5 and TRBJ1-1; D is possibly TRBD1 (5 bases). The V gene's germline CDR1 is MNHEY and CDR2 SVGAGI. The CDR3 is made up of 13 amino acids. V lost 6 bases and J 1 base, leaving 9 bases between the germline ends. The CDR3 loop reads CASRFQGNTEAFF. As DNA, the CDR3 is TGTGCCAGCAGGTTTCAGGGGAACACTGAAGCTTTCTTT.

About this clone: The same CDR3 arises from other DNA sequences in this sample as well. The V call is TRBV27, the J call TRBJ2-7; 8 bases map to TRBD2. Germline V CDR1 and CDR2: MNHEY, SMNVEV (reference sequence). V lost 3 bases and J lost 2; bases outside the gene matches: 6. The CDR3 spans 15 residues. CDR3 in amino acids: CASSLGRGGPYEQYF. The CDR3 region has the DNA TGTGCCAGCAGTTTGGGTCGGGGGGGCCCCTACGAGCAGTACTTC.

Worth noting for this clone: The same CDR3 also results from other DNA sequences found in this sample. This rearrangement joins TRBV9 to TRBJ2-1; unclear D gene. V lost 0 bases to trimming and J lost 8 bases, with 6 bases between them. The germline CDR1 and CDR2 sequences are SGDLS and YYNGEE. The CDR3 loop spans 12 amino acids. The CDR3 DNA reads TGTGCCAGCAGCGTAGCTTTAGATGAGCAGTTCTTC. Encoded protein: CASSVALDEQFF.

The chain is built from TRBV28 and TRBJ1-1, with 8 bases matching TRBD1. Per the germline V gene, CDR1 is MDHEN and CDR2 is SYDVKM. After removal of 6 bases from V and 5 bases from J, the junction contained 8 bases not matched to a gene. The CDR3 is 14 amino acids. The CDR3 DNA is TGTGCCAGCAGGATGACAGGGGTTCGGACTGAAGCTTTCTTT. This codes for CASRMTGVRTEAFF.

The CDR3 loop reads CASSLDPGYGYTF. The CDR3 DNA reads as TGTGCCAGCAGCTTAGACCCAGGGTATGGCTACACCTTC. The V call is TRBV11-1, the J call TRBJ1-2; D is possibly TRBD1 (5 bases). This CDR3 is built from 13 residues. Trimming cost V 1 base and J 5 bases, with 8 bases left between them. The germline V gene encodes CDR1 SGHAT and CDR2 FQDESV (reference sequence).

The chain is built from TRBV4-3 and TRBJ2-7; D perhaps matches TRBD2 (5 bases). CDR3 length: 16 residues. Germline values: CDR1 LGHNA, CDR2 YSLEER. Trimming pared 3 bases from V and 6 bases from J, leaving 21 bases between. The CDR3, as DNA: TGCGCCAGCAGCCATACCACCGGGATGGCTCTGAGCGAGCAGTACTTC. This sequence encodes CASSHTTGMALSEQYF.

This clone was observed a single time. Other DNA sequences in this specimen translate into the identical CDR3. The rearrangement joins TRBV27 to TRBJ1-6, with 7 bases that match TRBD1. Germline V gene data show CDR1 as MNHEY and CDR2 as SMNVEV (reference sequence). V lost 2 bases, J lost 2 bases, and 3 bases stayed unmatched. This CDR3 has 16 amino acids. The CDR3 DNA follows: TGTGCCAGCAGTTTAACAGGGGTCCCCTATAATTCACCCCTCCACTTT. Amino acids: CASSLTGVPYNSPLHF.

Comment on this clone: Other DNA sequences in the same sample also yield this CDR3. The chain combines TRBV7-9 with TRBJ1-3; no firm D call. The CDR3 extends over 14 amino acids. Germline CDR1 and CDR2: SEHNR and FQNEAQ (reference sequence). V lost 1 base and J lost 0, with 4 bases in between. The CDR3 reads CASSLGSSGNTIYF. As DNA, the CDR3 is TGTGCCAGCAGCTTAGGCAGCTCTGGAAACACCATATATTTT. Full variable domain (outside the CDR3, taken from reference TRBV7-9 and TRBJ1-3): DTGVSQNPRHKITKRGQNVTFRCDPISEHNRLYWYRQTLGQGPEFLTYFQNEAQLEKSRLLSDRFSAERPKGSFSTLEIQRTEQGDSAMYLCASSLGSSGNTIYFGEGSWLTVV.

This chain joins TRBV13 and TRBJ2-3, with 8 bases lining up with TRBD2. Germline V gene sequence: CDR1 PRHDT, CDR2 FYEKMQ (reference sequence). Losses at the gene ends were 3 bases for V and 1 base for J; bases not matched to a gene: 0. CDR3 length equals 14 residues. The CDR3 loop reads CASSLTSGTDTQYF. The CDR3 region has the DNA TGTGCCAGCAGCTTGACTAGCGGCACAGATACGCAGTATTTT.

A note on this clone: This CDR3 is also generated by other DNA sequences in the sample. The chain recombines TRBV2 with TRBJ2-1; 12 bases are shared with TRBD2. This CDR3 comprises 14 residues. Trimming cost V 9 bases and J 4 bases; bases outside gene matches: 4. Germline CDR1 reads SNHLY; CDR2 reads FYNNEI. CDR3 sequence (DNA): TGTGCCAGTAAACTAGCGGGGGGTTACAATGAGCAGTTCTTC. It codes for CASKLAGGYNEQFF.

J is TRBJ2-3 and V is TRBV29-1, with D perhaps matching TRBD1 or TRBD2 (5 bases each). Trimming pared 6 bases from V and 5 bases from J, leaving 6 bases between. CDR1 and CDR2 (germline): SQVTM, ANQGSEA. The CDR3 is made up of 10 amino acids. The DNA of the CDR3 is TGCAGCGTGAGGGGAGATACGCAGTATTTT. Encoded protein: CSVRGDTQYF.

The chain couples TRBV30 to TRBJ2-6; TRBD1 matches at 7 bases. After removal of 4 bases from V and 3 bases from J, the junction contained 12 bases not matched to a gene. The CDR3 sequence is 17 residues long. Per germline, CDR1 GTSNPN and CDR2 SVGIG (reference sequence). The CDR3 sequence: CAWTAFEGAYGANVLTF. In DNA form, the CDR3 reads TGTGCCTGGACAGCCTTCGAGGGGGCCTATGGGGCCAACGTCCTGACTTTC. Together with reference TRBV30 and TRBJ2-6, the CDR3 gives the full variable domain: SQTIHQWPATLVQPVGSPLSLECTVEGTSNPNLYWYRQAAGRGLQLLFYSVGIGQISSEVPQNLSASRPQDRQFILSSKKLLLSDSGFYLCAWTAFEGAYGANVLTFGAGSRLTVL.

This sequence joins TRBV9 and TRBJ2-5; a weak D match, TRBD2 (7 bases). The CDR3 length is 16 residues. Between the trimmed V and J ends, which lost 2 bases and 4 bases, there was a span of 18 bases. Germline loops: CDR1 SGDLS, CDR2 YYNGEE. The CDR3 DNA reads TGTGCCAGCAGCGTTTTTTCGGGGGGCGGGTCAGAGACCCAGTACTTC. This codes for CASSVFSGGGSETQYF.

The chain links TRBV6-5 to TRBJ2-7; 10 positions match TRBD1. Trimming took 6 bases from V and 3 from J; bases not matched to a gene: 5. This CDR3 is 14 amino acids long. Germline lookup yields CDR1 MNHEY and CDR2 SVGAGI. Written as DNA, the CDR3 is TGTGCCAGCAGACTCGACAGGGGGCTCTACGAGCAGTACTTC. This sequence encodes CASRLDRGLYEQYF.

This clone appeared a single time. The chain uses TRBV13 and TRBJ2-3, with unresolved D. This CDR3 is built from 16 residues. V was clipped by 5 bases and J by 6 bases, with 21 bases between them. Germline V lookup: CDR1 PRHDT, CDR2 FYEKMQ (reference sequence). The CDR3 DNA reads as TGTGCCAGCAGCCGCCTGGGTGTCCAGGCCCACGATACGCAGTATTTT. Encoded protein: CASSRLGVQAHDTQYF.

Here the CDR3 reads CASSLFHGLEGTDTQYF. The CDR3 DNA sequence: TGTGCCAGCAGTTTATTCCACGGACTAGAGGGGACAGATACGCAGTATTTT. The chain combines TRBV27 with TRBJ2-3; 7 positions match TRBD2. The CDR3 extends over 17 amino acids. CDR1 and CDR2 from the germline V gene are MNHEY and SMNVEV (reference sequence). The V and J ends lost 1 base and 3 bases, in that order; junction bases with no gene match: 10.

This clone was observed a single time. The rearrangement joins TRBV2 to TRBJ2-1, with D possibly TRBD1 on 6 matching bases. Germline CDR1 reads SNHLY; CDR2 reads FYNNEI. There are 16 residues in the CDR3. Trimming removed 7 bases from V and 0 bases from J, with 16 bases in between. In DNA form, the CDR3 reads TGTGCCAGCATTACGGGACACCCAAGCTCCTACAATGAGCAGTTCTTC. Protein product: CASITGHPSSYNEQFF.

This chain uses TRBV6-1 with TRBJ2-5; 8 nucleotides line up with TRBD1. CDR1 and CDR2 from the germline V gene are MNHNS and SASEGT. Germline trimming cut 6 bases from V and 4 bases from J; bases unmatched to any gene: 4. This CDR3 is 13 amino acids long. CDR3 amino acids: CASSDRGGETQYF. The CDR3 DNA reads TGTGCCAGCAGCGACAGGGGAGGAGAGACCCAGTACTTC.